What follows describes a single T cell receptor beta chain. This sample is part of a study of blood T cell repertoires in COVID-19. As originally analysed: Amplification of reference gene primers was used by the study to estimate nucleated cell counts. This table comes from immunoSEQ multiplex PCR, and its TCRdb copy is limited to in-frame clones, with some not included. The V and J calls and clone size were taken over from that table, and D and trimming were inferred from the DNA. The data show 85,000 to 100,000 clones, roughly 72% seen once. The CDR3 is made up of 13 amino acids. CDR1 MNHEY and CDR2 SMNVEV come from the germline V gene (reference sequence). Trimming left V 6 bases short and J 7 bases short, with 15 bases between.

The TCR sequence derives from a woman aged 60-70 years in a cohort sampled during active or convalescent COVID-19. Material for sequencing was peripheral blood. The chain combines TRBV27 with TRBJ2-5; possibly TRBD2 for D (5 bases). CDR3 coding DNA: TGTGCCAGCAGCCCCCGCGGGTTCGGGACCCAGTACTTC. Encoded protein: CASSPRGFGTQYF.